Sequencing of this TCR beta chain was carried out in a study of STAT5B mutations in CD4+ large granular lymphocyte leukemia. To note about this clone: The antigen remains undetermined.

Germline V gene data show CDR1 as MNHEY and CDR2 as SMNVEV (reference sequence). The CDR3 has 15 residues. Study-level findings and limits: Main leukemic clonotypes were patient-specific, but 20% to 25% appeared at low frequency elsewhere. The CD4+ versus CD8+ T-LGLL clonality difference may reflect limited sample size.

Sequencing was performed with immunoSEQ multiplex PCR; in TCRdb, only in-frame clones are kept and a portion is missing. This table holds roughly 30,000 clones, 70% to 90% found once. What was sequenced was CD4+ T cells from blood buffy coats. This receptor was taken from a human donor in good health. The rearrangement links TRBV27 to TRBJ2-5, with D possibly TRBD2 on 6 matching bases. With the DNA end fitting TRBJ2-7 better, the J assignment may be wrong. CDR3 in amino acids: CASSLRWRDPYEQYF. The CDR3 DNA is TGTGCCAGCAGTTTACGGTGGCGGGACCCCTACGAGCAGTACTTC.